Listed here are 8 T cell receptor beta chains from one sample, sequenced in a study of blood T cell repertoires in COVID-19. Sequencing was performed with immunoSEQ multiplex PCR; in TCRdb, only in-frame clones are kept and a portion is missing. The data contain 250,000 to 300,000 clones, roughly 89% of them seen just once; the ten biggest clones take up under 3.5%. Sequenced: peripheral blood. The receptors here all came from a woman aged 25 to 39 with active or convalescent COVID-19.

The V call is TRBV18, the J call TRBJ1-2; D might be TRBD1 (5 bases). V was trimmed by 2 bases and J by 2 bases, leaving 12 bases between them. The CDR3 runs to 15 residues. Germline loops: CDR1 KGHSH, CDR2 LQKENI. CDR3 sequence reads: CASSPSGMGNYGYTF. CDR3 sequence (DNA): TGTGCCAGCTCACCATCAGGGATGGGGAACTATGGCTACACCTTC.

This clone is a singleton in its sample. V usage is TRBV27 and J usage is TRBJ1-1; D is unclear. The germline V gene encodes CDR1 MNHEY and CDR2 SMNVEV (reference sequence). The V gene lost 0 bases and the J gene lost 1 base, with 9 bases spanning the gap. CDR3 length: 15 residues. This CDR3 reads CASSLSPAGNTEAFF. DNA for the CDR3: TGTGCCAGCAGTTTATCGCCAGCAGGGAACACTGAAGCTTTCTTT.

This clone appeared once. This chain links TRBV11-1 with TRBJ1-1; D unresolved. This CDR3 has 12 amino acids. Germline V gene lookup returns CDR1 SGHAT and CDR2 FQDESV (reference sequence). The ends were cut back, 0 bases at V and 11 bases at J, with 10 bases in the middle. The CDR3 region is CASSLAAGDAFF. Written as DNA, the CDR3 is TGTGCCAGCAGCTTAGCAGCCGGGGATGCTTTCTTT.

V usage is TRBV7-9 and J usage is TRBJ1-2, with TRBD1 identical over 11 bases. The CDR3 is 13 amino acids. CDR1 SEHNR and CDR2 FQNEAQ come from the germline V gene (reference sequence). Trimming at V came to 5 bases and at J to 8 bases, leaving 4 bases not matched to a gene. CDR3 region: CASSLGTGGGYTF. Here the CDR3 DNA reads TGTGCCAGCAGCCTCGGGACAGGGGGAGGCTACACCTTC. Full variable domain (rest looked up from reference TRBV7-9 and TRBJ1-2): DTGVSQNPRHKITKRGQNVTFRCDPISEHNRLYWYRQTLGQGPEFLTYFQNEAQLEKSRLLSDRFSAERPKGSFSTLEIQRTEQGDSAMYLCASSLGTGGGYTFGSGTRLTVV.

The chain uses TRBV7-9 and TRBJ2-1; 7 nucleotides match TRBD1. Germline V gene data show CDR1 as SEHNR and CDR2 as FQNEAQ (reference sequence). The CDR3 spans 16 residues. Trimming removed 6 bases from V and 3 bases from J; junction bases left unmatched: 11. This CDR3 reads CASSSPPTGVYNEQFF. Written as DNA, the CDR3 is TGTGCCAGCAGTTCTCCCCCCACAGGGGTCTACAATGAGCAGTTCTTC.

The genes are TRBV2 and TRBJ2-5, with 10 bases lining up with TRBD1. The CDR3 is 14 amino acids. Trimming at V came to 2 bases and at J to 4 bases, leaving 1 base not matched to a gene. CDR1 is SNHLY, CDR2 FYNNEI, per germline. DNA for the CDR3: TGTGCCAGCAGTGAACGGACAGGGGGAGAGACCCAGTACTTC. It encodes CASSERTGGETQYF.

In its sample, this clone was seen a few times. V is TRBV21-1 and J is TRBJ1-3; TRBD1 reflects the table's D call only, with no check against the DNA. TRBV21-1 is labeled a pseudogene. The CDR3 runs to 18 residues. This chain's CDR3 is CASSKALWHRAYGNTIYF. The CDR3 DNA sequence: TGTGCCAGCAGCAAAGCGCTTTGGCACAGGGCCTATGGAAACACCATATATTTT.

The chain recombines TRBV4-2 with TRBJ1-6, with TRBD1 as a possible D gene (5 bases). The CDR3 spans 17 residues. Germline CDR1 reads LGHNA; CDR2 reads YNFKEQ. V lost 8 bases to trimming and J lost 1 base, with 18 bases between them. CDR3 region: CASGTTNRGSYNSPLHF. CDR3 nucleotides: TGTGCCAGCGGAACCACTAATAGGGGATCCTATAATTCACCCCTCCACTTT.